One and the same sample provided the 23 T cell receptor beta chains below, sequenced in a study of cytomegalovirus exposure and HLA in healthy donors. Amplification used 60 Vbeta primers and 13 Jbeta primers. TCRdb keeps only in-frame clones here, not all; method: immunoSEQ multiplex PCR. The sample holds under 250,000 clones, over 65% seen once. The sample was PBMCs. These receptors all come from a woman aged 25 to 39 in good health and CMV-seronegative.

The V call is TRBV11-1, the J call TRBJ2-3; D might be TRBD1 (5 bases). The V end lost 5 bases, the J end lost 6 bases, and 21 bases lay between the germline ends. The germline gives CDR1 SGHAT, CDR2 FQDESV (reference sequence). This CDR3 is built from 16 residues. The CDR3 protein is CASSDRQTSPVDTQYF. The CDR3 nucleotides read TGTGCCAGCAGCGACCGACAGACCTCTCCGGTTGATACGCAGTATTTT.

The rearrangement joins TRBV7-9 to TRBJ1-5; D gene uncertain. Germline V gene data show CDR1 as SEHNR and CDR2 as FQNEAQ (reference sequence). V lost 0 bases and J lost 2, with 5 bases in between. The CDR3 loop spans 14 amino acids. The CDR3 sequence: CASSLASGNQPQHF. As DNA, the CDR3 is TGTGCCAGCAGCTTAGCCAGCGGCAATCAGCCCCAGCATTTT.

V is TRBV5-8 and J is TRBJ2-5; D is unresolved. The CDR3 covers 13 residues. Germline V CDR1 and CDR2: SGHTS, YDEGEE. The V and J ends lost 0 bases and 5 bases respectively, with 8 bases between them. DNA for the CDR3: TGTGCCAGCAGCTTGGTAGCCCAGGAGACCCAGTACTTC. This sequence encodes CASSLVAQETQYF. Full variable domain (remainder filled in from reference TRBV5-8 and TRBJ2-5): EAGVTQSPTHLIKTRGQQATLRCSPISGHTSVYWYQQALGLGLQFLLWYDEGEERNRGNFPPRFSGRQFPNYSSELNVNALELEDSALYLCASSLVAQETQYFGPGTRLLVL.

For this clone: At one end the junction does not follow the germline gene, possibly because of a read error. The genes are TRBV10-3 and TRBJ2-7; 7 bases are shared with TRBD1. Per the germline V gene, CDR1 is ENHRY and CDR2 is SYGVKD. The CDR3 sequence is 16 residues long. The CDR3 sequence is CAISESMVQGSYGQYF. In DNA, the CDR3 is TGTGCCATCAGTGAGTCGATGGTACAGGGGTCCTACGGGCAGTACTTC.

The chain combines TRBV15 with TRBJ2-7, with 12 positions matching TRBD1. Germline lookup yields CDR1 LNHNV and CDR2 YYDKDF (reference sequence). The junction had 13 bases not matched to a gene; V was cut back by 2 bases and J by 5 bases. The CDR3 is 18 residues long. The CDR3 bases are TGTGCCACCAGCAGACTGAGGGGATACGGGACAGGGGGCCACGAGCAGTACTTC. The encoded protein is CATSRLRGYGTGGHEQYF.

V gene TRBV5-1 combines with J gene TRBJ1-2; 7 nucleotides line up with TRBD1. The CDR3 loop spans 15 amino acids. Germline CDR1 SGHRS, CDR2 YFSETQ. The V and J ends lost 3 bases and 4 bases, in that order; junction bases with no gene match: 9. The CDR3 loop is CASSSGTVNPYGYTF. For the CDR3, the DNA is TGCGCCAGCAGCTCCGGGACAGTCAACCCCTATGGCTACACCTTC.

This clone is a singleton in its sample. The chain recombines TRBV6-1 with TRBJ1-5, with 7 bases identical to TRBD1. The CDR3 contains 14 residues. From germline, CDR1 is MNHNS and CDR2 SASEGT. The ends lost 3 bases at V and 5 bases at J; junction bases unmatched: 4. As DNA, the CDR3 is TGTGCCAGCAGTGACAGGGGGGTCGATCAGCCCCAGCATTTT. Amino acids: CASSDRGVDQPQHF.

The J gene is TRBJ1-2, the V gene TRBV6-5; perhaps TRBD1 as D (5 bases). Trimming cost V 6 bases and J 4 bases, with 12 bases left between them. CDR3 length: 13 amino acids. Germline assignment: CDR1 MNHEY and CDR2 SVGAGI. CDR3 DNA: TGTGCCAGCAGGACAGTGTTCTCCTATGGCTACACCTTC. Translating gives CASRTVFSYGYTF.

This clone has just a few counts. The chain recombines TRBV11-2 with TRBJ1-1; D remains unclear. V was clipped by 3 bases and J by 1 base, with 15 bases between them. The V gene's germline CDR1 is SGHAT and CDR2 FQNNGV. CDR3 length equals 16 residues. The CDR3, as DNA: TGTGCCAGCAGCTTTGTCATAGGGAGCGGGAACACTGAAGCTTTCTTT. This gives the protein CASSFVIGSGNTEAFF.

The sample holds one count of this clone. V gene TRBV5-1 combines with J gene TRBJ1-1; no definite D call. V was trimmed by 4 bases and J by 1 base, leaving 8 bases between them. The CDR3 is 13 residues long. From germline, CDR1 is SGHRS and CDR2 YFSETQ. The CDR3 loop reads CASSARRNTEAFF. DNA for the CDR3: TGCGCCAGCAGCGCCAGGCGGAACACTGAAGCTTTCTTT.

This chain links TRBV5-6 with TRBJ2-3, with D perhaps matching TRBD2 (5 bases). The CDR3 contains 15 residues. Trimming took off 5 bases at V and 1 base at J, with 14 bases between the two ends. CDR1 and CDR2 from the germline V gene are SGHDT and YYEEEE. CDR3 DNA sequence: TGTGCCAGCAGTCCGTTGGGAGCCGGCACAGATACGCAGTATTTT. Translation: CASSPLGAGTDTQYF.

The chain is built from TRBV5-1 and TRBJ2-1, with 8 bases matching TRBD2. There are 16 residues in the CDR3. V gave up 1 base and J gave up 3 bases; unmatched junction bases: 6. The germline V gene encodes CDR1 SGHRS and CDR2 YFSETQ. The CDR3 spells CASSLLPSGSYNEQFF. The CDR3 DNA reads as TGCGCCAGCAGCTTGTTGCCCAGCGGGAGCTACAATGAGCAGTTCTTC.

The CDR3: CASSLAIFVSGGKTDTQYF. The CDR3, as DNA: TGTGCCAGCAGCTTGGCGATTTTCGTGTCGGGGGGGAAAACAGATACGCAGTATTTT. The genes are TRBV5-4 and TRBJ2-3; the match to TRBD2 covers 8 bases. The CDR3 has 19 amino acids. From germline, CDR1 is SGHNT and CDR2 YYREEE (reference sequence). Germline trimming cut 0 bases from V and 3 bases from J; bases unmatched to any gene: 15.

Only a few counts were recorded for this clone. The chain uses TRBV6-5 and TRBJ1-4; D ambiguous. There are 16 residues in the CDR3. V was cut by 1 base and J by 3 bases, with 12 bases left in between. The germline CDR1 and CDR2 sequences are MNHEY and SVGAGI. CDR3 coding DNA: TGTGCCAGCAGTTACTATCCGGGTTTAGCTAATGAAAAACTGTTTTTT. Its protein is CASSYYPGLANEKLFF.

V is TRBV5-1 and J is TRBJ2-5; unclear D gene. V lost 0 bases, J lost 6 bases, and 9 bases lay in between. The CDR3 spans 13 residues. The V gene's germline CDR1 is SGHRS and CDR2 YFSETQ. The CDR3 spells CASSLAMVKTQYF. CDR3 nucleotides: TGCGCCAGCAGCTTGGCTATGGTCAAGACCCAGTACTTC.

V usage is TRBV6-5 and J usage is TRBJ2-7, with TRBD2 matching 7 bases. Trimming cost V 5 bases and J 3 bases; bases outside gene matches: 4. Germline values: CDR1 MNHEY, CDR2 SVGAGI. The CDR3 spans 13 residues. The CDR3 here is CASSTGTNYEQYF. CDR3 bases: TGTGCCAGCAGTACCGGGACTAACTACGAGCAGTACTTC.

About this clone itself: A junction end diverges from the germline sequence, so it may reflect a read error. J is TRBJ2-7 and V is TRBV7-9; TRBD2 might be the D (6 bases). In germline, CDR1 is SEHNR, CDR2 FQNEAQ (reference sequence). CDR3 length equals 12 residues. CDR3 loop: CASSVAAHEQYF. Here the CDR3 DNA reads TGTGCCAGCAGCGTAGCGGCCCACGAGCAGTACTTC.

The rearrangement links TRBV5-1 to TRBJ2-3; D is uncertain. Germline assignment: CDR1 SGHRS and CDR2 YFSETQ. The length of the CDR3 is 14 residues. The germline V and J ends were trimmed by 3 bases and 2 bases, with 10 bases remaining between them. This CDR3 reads CASSSSLVTDTQYF. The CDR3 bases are TGCGCCAGCAGCTCCTCACTGGTCACAGATACGCAGTATTTT.

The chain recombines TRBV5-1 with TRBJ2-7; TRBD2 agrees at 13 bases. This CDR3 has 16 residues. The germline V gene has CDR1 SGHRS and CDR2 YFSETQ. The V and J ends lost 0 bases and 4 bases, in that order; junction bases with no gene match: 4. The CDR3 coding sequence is TGCGCCAGCAGCTTGGGGACTAGCGGGAGTTTATACGAGCAGTACTTC. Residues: CASSLGTSGSLYEQYF. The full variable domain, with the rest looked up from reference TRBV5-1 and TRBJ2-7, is KAGVTQTPRYLIKTRGQQVTLSCSPISGHRSVSWYQQTPGQGLQFLFEYFSETQRNKGNFPGRFSGRQFSNSRSEMNVSTLELGDSALYLCASSLGTSGSLYEQYFGPGTRLTVT.

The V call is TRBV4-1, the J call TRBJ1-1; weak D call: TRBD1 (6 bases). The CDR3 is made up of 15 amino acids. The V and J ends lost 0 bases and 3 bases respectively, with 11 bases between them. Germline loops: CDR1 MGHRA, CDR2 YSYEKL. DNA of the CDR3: TGCGCCAGCAGCCAAGATGGGGCAGGGGACACTGAAGCTTTCTTT. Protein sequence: CASSQDGAGDTEAFF.

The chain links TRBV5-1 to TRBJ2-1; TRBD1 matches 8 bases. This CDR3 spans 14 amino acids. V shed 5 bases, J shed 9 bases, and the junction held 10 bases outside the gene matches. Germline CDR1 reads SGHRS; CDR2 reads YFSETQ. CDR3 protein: CASRGDRSYLEQFF. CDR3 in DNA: TGCGCCAGCAGAGGGGACAGGTCCTACCTTGAGCAGTTCTTC.

The CDR3 DNA follows: TGTGCCAGTATCGGGACAGAGAGCTCCTACAATGAGCAGTTCTTC. This gives the protein CASIGTESSYNEQFF. The rearrangement links TRBV6-1 to TRBJ2-1; 7 bases are a match to TRBD1. J lost 0 bases, V lost 9 bases, and 8 bases had no gene match. This CDR3 contains 15 residues. Germline-derived CDR1 and CDR2 are MNHNS and SASEGT.

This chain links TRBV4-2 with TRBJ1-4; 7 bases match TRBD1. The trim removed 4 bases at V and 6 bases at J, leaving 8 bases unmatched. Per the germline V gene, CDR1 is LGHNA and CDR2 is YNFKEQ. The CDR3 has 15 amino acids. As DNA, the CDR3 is TGTGCCAGCAGCCCACCTCAGGGGGGAGATGAAAAACTGTTTTTT. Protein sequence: CASSPPQGGDEKLFF.